This T cell receptor beta chain originates from a study of T cells expressing NK-cell markers. TCRdb re-called the 5' RACE reads; one entry per CDR3 protein, DNA not given. The sample table sets out 350,000 to 450,000 distinct CDR3 sequences. Germline assignment: CDR1 SQVTM and CDR2 ANQGSEA. This CDR3 is built from 12 residues. This receptor was obtained from a man between 18 and 69 years old in good health. The gene calls are TRBV29-1 and TRBJ1-1. The sample taken for sequencing was blood T cells: a sorted CD56 or NKG2C T cell subset, CD4+ or CD8+ T cells, or bulk PBMC T cells (not recorded which). The CDR3 loop reads CSVARDLTEAFF.